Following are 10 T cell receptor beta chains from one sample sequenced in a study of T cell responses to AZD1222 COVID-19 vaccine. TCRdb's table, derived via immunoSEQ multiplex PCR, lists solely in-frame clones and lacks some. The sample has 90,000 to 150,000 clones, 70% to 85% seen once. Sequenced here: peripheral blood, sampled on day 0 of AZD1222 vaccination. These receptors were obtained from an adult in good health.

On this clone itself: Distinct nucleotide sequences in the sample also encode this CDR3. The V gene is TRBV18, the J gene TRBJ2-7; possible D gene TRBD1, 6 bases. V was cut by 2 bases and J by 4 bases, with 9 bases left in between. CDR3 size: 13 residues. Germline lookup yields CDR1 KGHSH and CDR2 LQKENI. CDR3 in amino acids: CASSPSRGYEQYF. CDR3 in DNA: TGTGCCAGCTCACCAAGCAGGGGATACGAGCAGTACTTC.

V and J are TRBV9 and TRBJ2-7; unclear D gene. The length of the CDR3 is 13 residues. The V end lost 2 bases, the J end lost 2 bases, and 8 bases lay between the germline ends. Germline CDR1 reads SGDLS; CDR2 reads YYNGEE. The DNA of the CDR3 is TGTGCCAGCAGCGTTGACGGAACCTACGAGCAGTACTTC. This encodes CASSVDGTYEQYF.

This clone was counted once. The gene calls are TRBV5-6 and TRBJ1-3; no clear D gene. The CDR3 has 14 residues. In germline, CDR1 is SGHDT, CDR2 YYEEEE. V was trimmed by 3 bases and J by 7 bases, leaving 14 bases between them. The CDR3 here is CASSWASHGNTIYF. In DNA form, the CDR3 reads TGTGCCAGCAGCTGGGCCAGCCACGGTAACACCATATATTTT. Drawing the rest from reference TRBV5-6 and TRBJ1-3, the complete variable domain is DAGVTQSPTHLIKTRGQQVTLRCSPKSGHDTVSWYQQALGQGPQFIFQYYEEEERQRGNFPDRFSGHQFPNYSSELNVNALLLGDSALYLCASSWASHGNTIYFGEGSWLTVV.

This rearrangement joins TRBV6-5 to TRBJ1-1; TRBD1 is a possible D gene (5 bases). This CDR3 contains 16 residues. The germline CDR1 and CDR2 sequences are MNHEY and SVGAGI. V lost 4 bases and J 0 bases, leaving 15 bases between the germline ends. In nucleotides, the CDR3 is TGTGCCAGCAGTTCGGGGCGTTTCAGCTTGAACACTGAAGCTTTCTTT. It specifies CASSSGRFSLNTEAFF.

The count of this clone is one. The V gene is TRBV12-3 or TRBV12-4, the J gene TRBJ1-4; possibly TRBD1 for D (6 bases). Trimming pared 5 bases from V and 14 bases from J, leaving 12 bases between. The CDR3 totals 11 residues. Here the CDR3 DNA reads TGTGCCAGCAGTGAAGGGGGTCGGCTGTTTTTT. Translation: CASSEGGRLFF.

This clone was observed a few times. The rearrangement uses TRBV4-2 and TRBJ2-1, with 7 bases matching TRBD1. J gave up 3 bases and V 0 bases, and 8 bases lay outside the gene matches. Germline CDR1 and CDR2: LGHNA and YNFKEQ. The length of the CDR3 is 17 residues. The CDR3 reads CASSQDSGTAIYNEQFF. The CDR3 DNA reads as TGTGCCAGCAGCCAAGATTCCGGGACAGCCATCTACAATGAGCAGTTCTTC.

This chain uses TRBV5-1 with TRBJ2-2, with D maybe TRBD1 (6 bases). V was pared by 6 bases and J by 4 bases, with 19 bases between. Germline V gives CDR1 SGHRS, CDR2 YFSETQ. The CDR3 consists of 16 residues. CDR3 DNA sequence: TGCGCCAGCATCCGATACAGGGTCGTGAGCACCGGGGAGCTGTTTTTT. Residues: CASIRYRVVSTGELFF.

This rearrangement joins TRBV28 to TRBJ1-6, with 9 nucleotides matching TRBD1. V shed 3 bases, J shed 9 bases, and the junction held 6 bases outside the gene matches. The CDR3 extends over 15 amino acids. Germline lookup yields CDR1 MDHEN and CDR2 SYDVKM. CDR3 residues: CASSFRGQGGSPLHF. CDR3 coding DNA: TGTGCCAGCAGTTTTAGGGGACAGGGTGGTTCACCCCTCCACTTT.

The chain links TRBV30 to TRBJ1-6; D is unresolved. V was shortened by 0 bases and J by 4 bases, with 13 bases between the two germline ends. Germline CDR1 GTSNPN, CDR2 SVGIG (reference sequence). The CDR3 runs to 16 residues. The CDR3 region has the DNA TGTGCCTGGAGTGTCCTCGGTCTTCAGTATAATTCACCCCTCCACTTT. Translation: CAWSVLGLQYNSPLHF.

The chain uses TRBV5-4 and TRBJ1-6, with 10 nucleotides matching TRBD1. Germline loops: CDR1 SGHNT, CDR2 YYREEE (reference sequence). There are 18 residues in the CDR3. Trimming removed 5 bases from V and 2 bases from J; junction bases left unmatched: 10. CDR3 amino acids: CASRLAGQGLAYNSPLHF. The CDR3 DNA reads TGTGCCAGCAGACTGGCGGGACAGGGGCTTGCCTATAATTCACCCCTCCACTTT.